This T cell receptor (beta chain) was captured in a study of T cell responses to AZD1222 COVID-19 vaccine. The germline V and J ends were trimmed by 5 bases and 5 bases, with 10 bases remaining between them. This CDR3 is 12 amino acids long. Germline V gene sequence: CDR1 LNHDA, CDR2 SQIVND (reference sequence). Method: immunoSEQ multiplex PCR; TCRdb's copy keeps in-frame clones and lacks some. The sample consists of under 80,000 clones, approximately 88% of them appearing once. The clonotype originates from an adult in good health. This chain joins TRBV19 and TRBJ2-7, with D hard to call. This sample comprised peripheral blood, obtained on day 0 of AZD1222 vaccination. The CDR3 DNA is TGTGCCAGTAGTTCATCAAGGGACGAGCAGTACTTC. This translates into CASSSSRDEQYF.